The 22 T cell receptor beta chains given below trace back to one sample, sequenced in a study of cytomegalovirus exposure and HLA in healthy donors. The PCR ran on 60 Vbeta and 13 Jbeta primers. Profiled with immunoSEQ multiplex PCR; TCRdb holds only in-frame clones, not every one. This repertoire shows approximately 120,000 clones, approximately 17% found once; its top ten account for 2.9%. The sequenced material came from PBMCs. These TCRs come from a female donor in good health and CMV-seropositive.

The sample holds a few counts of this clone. DNA for the CDR3: TGTGCCAGCAGGGGACAGAGGAACACCGGGGAGCTGTTTTTT. The encoded protein is CASRGQRNTGELFF. The chain combines TRBV2 with TRBJ2-2; 7 nucleotides line up with TRBD1. Per germline, CDR1 SNHLY and CDR2 FYNNEI. This CDR3 has 14 residues. The V gene end was trimmed by 6 bases and the J gene end by 1 base; junction bases not matched to a gene: 2.

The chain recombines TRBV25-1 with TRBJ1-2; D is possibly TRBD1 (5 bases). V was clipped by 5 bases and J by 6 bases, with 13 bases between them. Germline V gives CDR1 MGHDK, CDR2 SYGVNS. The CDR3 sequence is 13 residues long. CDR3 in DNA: TGTGCCAGCAGTTTCGCCAGGGATGATGGCTACACCTTC. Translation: CASSFARDDGYTF.

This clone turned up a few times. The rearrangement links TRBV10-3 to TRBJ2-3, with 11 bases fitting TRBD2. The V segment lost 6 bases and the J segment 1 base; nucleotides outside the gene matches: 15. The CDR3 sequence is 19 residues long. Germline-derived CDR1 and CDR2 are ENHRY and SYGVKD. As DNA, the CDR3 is TGTGCCATCAGCCGCCAGAATAGCGGGGGGGCCCGTGGCACAGATACGCAGTATTTT. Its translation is CAISRQNSGGARGTDTQYF.

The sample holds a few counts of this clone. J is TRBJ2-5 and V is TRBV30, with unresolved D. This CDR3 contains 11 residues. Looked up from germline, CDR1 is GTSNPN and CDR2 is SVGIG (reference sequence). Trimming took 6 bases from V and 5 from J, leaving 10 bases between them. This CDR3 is CACDLGETQYF. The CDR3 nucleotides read TGTGCCTGTGACCTCGGGGAGACCCAGTACTTC. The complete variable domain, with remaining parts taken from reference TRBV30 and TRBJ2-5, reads SQTIHQWPATLVQPVGSPLSLECTVEGTSNPNLYWYRQAAGRGLQLLFYSVGIGQISSEVPQNLSASRPQDRQFILSSKKLLLSDSGFYLCACDLGETQYFGPGTRLLVL.

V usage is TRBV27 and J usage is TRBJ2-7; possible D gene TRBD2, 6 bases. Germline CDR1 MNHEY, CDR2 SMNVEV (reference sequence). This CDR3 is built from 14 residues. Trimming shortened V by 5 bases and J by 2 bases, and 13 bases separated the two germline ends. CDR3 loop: CASSPVRGAYEQYF. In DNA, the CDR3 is TGTGCCAGCAGTCCCGTGCGGGGAGCCTACGAGCAGTACTTC.

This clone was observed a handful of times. This chain's CDR3 is CASSSRQGAYEQYF. The CDR3 region has the DNA TGTGCCAGTAGCTCGCGACAGGGGGCCTACGAGCAGTACTTC. V and J are TRBV19 and TRBJ2-7, with 9 bases matching TRBD1. The CDR3 covers 14 residues. Per the germline V gene, CDR1 is LNHDA and CDR2 is SQIVND (reference sequence). Unmatched junction bases numbered 5, after V lost 6 bases and J lost 2 bases.

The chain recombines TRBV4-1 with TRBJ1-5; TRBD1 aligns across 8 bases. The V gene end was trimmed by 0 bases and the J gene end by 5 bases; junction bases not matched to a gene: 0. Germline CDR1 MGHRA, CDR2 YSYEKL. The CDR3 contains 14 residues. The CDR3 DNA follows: TGCGCCAGCAGCCAAGAGACAGGGGATCAGCCCCAGCATTTT. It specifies CASSQETGDQPQHF.

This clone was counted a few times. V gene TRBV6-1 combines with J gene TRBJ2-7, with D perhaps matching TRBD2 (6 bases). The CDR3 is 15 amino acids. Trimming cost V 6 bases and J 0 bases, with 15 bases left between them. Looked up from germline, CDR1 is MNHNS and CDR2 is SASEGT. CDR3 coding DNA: TGTGCCAGCAGCAAACGCGGGACGGCCTCCTACGAGCAGTACTTC. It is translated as CASSKRGTASYEQYF.

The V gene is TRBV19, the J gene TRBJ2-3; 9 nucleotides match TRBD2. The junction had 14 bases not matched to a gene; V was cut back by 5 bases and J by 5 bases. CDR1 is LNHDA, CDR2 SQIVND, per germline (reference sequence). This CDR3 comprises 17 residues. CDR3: CASSPPAAGGPGDTQYF. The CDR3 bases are TGTGCCAGTAGTCCCCCCGCAGCGGGAGGCCCAGGAGATACGCAGTATTTT.

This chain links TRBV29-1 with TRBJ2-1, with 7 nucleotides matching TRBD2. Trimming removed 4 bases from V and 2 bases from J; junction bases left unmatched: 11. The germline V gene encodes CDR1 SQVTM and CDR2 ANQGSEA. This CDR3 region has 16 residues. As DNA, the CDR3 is TGCAGCGTTGGGGGGGGACCTGAGGTGCCCTACAATGAGCAGTTCTTC. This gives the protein CSVGGGPEVPYNEQFF.

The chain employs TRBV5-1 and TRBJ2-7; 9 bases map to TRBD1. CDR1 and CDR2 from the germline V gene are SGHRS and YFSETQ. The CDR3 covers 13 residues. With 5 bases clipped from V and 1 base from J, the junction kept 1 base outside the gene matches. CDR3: CASRGTGSYEQYF. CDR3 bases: TGCGCCAGCAGAGGGACAGGGTCCTACGAGCAGTACTTC.

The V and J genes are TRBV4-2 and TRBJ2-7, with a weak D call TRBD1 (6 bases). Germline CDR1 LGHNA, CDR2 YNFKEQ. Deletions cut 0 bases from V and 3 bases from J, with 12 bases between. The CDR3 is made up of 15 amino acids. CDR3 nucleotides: TGTGCCAGCAGCCAAGATTACAGGGATGACTACGAGCAGTACTTC. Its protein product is CASSQDYRDDYEQYF.

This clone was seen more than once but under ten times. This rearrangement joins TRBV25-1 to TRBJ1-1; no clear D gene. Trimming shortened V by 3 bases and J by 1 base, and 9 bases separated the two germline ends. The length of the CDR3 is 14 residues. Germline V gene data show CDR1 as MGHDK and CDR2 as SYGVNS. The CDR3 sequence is CASSDLASNTEAFF. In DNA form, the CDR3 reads TGTGCCAGCAGTGATCTGGCTTCGAACACTGAAGCTTTCTTT.

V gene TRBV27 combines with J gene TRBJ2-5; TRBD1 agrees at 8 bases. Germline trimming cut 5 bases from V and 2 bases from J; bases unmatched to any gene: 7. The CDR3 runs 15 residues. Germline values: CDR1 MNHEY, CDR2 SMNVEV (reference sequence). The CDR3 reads CASSPLRGRQETQYF. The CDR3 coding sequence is TGTGCCAGCAGTCCCCTCAGGGGGCGACAAGAGACCCAGTACTTC.

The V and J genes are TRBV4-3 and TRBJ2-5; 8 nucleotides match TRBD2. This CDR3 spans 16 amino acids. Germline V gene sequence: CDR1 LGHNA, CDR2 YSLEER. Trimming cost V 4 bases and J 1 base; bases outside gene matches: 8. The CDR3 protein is CASSREAGVLQETQYF. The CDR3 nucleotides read TGCGCCAGCAGCCGGGAAGCGGGGGTCCTCCAAGAGACCCAGTACTTC.

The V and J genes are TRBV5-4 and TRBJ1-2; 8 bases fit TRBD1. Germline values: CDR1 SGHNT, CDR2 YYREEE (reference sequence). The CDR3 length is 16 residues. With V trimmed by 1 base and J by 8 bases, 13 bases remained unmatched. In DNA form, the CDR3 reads TGTGCCAGCAGCTTGAAGTGGGGGCAGGGGGCATGGGGCTACACCTTC. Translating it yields CASSLKWGQGAWGYTF.

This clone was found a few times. The CDR3 region has the DNA TGTGCCAGTAGTTCACCTTCACCCAGGGTTTATAGCAATCAGCCCCAGCATTTT. Residues: CASSSPSPRVYSNQPQHF. The chain joins TRBV19 to TRBJ1-5; the D gene is possibly TRBD1 (5 bases). Trimming removed 5 bases from V and 0 bases from J, with 20 bases in between. CDR1 and CDR2 from the germline V gene are LNHDA and SQIVND (reference sequence). The CDR3 extends over 18 amino acids.

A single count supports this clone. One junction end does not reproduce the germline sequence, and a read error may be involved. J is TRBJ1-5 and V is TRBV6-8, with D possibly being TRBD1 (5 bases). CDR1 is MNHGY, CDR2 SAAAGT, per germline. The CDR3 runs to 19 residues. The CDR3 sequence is CASTKLGRFPGGWYQPQNF. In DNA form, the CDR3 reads TGTGCCAGCACCAAGCTGGGCAGATTTCCTGGGGGGTGGTATCAGCCCCAGAATTTT.

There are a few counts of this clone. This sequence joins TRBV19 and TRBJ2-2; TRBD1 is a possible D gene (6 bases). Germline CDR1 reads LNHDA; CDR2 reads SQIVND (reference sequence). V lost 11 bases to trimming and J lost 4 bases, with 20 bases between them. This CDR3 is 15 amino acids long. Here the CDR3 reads CASHLTGLSTGELFF. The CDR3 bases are TGTGCCTCACACCTGACAGGTCTGAGCACCGGGGAGCTGTTTTTT.

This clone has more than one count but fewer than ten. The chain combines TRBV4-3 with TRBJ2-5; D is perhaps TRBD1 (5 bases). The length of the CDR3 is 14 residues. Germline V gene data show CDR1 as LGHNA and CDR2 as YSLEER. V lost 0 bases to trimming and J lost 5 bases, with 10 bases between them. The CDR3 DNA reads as TGCGCCAGCAGCCAAGACAGGGTTTTTGAGACCCAGTACTTC. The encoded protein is CASSQDRVFETQYF.

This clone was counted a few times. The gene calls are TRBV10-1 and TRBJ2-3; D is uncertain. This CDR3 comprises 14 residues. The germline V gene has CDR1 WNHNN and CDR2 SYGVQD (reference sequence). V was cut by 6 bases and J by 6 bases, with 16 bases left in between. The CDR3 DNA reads TGCGCCAGCAGCCTAACCGGTTCATGGGATACGCAGTATTTT. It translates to CASSLTGSWDTQYF.

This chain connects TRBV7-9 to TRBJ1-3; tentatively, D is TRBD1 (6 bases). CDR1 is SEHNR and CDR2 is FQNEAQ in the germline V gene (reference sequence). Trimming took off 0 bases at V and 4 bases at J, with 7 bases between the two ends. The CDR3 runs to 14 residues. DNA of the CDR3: TGTGCCAGCAGCTTAGCAGGGGGAGGAAACACCATATATTTT. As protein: CASSLAGGGNTIYF.